These T cell receptor beta chains were read from a single sample in a study of blood T cell repertoires in COVID-19. Profiled with immunoSEQ multiplex PCR; TCRdb holds only in-frame clones, not every one. The table records about 130,000 clones, around 86% of them present only once. The sample was peripheral blood. The receptor source for this set is a man in his forties with active or convalescent COVID-19. Both conserved end residues are part of each CDR3. D genes are given only for firm matches. Size is omitted from some rows. Given values are once, few, many or a class for expanded clones.

size	V	J	D	CDR3	DNA
once	TRBV6-5	TRBJ2-7	TRBD1	CASRDRTGGLYEQYF	TGTGCCAGCAGGGACAGGACAGGGGGCTTGTACGAGCAGTACTTC
.	TRBV5-4	TRBJ2-1	.	CASSRGTDYNEQFF	TGTGCCAGCAGCCGCGGGACAGACTACAATGAGCAGTTCTTC
.	TRBV7-9	TRBJ2-5	.	CASSRGTGKQETQYF	TGTGCCAGCAGCCGCGGGACTGGAAAACAAGAGACCCAGTACTTC
.	TRBV5-1	TRBJ1-4	TRBD1	CASSQGQGVVEKLFF	TGCGCCAGCAGCCAGGGACAGGGGGTAGTGGAAAAACTGTTTTTT
.	TRBV2	TRBJ1-2	TRBD1	CASSVTGVYGYTF	TGTGCCAGCAGTGTGACAGGGGTTTATGGCTACACCTTC
.	TRBV5-1	TRBJ1-4	.	CASSPNGRGRTNEKLFF	TGCGCCAGCAGCCCTAACGGGAGGGGAAGAACTAATGAAAAACTGTTTTTT
.	TRBV18	TRBJ2-1	.	CASSPALGRNEQFF	TGTGCCAGCTCACCAGCTTTAGGGAGGAATGAGCAGTTCTTC
.	TRBV4-2	TRBJ2-1	.	CASSQDRSSYNEQFF	TGTGCCAGCAGCCAAGATCGGAGCAGTTACAATGAGCAGTTCTTC
.	TRBV7-2	TRBJ2-7	TRBD1	CASSSQGYEQYF	TGTGCCAGCAGCTCACAGGGGTACGAGCAGTACTTC
.	TRBV28	TRBJ1-4	.	CASTLGGSEKLFF	TGTGCCAGCACCCTCGGGGGGAGTGAAAAACTGTTTTTT